One and the same sample provided the 14 T cell receptor beta chains below, sequenced in a study of blood T cell repertoires in COVID-19. Using immunoSEQ multiplex PCR, the repertoire was profiled, and TCRdb retains in-frame clones only, with some absent. The table has about 110,000 clones, 76% seen once. Material for sequencing was peripheral blood. The source of these receptors is a woman of 80 years or more with acute or convalescent COVID-19.

This clone was observed a few times. The chain couples TRBV3-1 (or the pseudogene TRBV3-2) to TRBJ2-7; 10 nucleotides align to TRBD1. This CDR3 is 15 amino acids long. V lost 4 bases and J lost 4; bases outside the gene matches: 7. Germline CDR1 LGHDT, CDR2 YNNKEL (reference sequence). CDR3 sequence (DNA): TGTGCCAGCAGCCGTCTCGGACAGGGGGGATACGAGCAGTACTTC. The encoded protein is CASSRLGQGGYEQYF.

The chain carries TRBV18 and TRBJ1-3; tentatively, D is TRBD1 (6 bases). The CDR3 is made up of 15 amino acids. V lost 4 bases, J lost 1 base, and 11 bases lay in between. The germline CDR1 and CDR2 sequences are KGHSH and LQKENI. Here the CDR3 DNA reads TGTGCCAGCTCACAGGGGGACACTTCTGGAAACACCATATATTTT. This translates into CASSQGDTSGNTIYF.

This chain uses TRBV4-2 with TRBJ2-7; 8 bases map to TRBD2. The CDR3 is made up of 15 amino acids. CDR1 and CDR2 (germline): LGHNA, YNFKEQ. V was pared by 6 bases and J by 4 bases, with 11 bases of the junction left unmatched. This CDR3 reads CASRVGPGLEYEQYF. CDR3 DNA sequence: TGTGCCAGCAGGGTCGGCCCGGGACTAGAGTACGAGCAGTACTTC.

This clone was detected a few times. The CDR3 DNA reads as TGTGCCAGCAGTAGCATCGGGAGCGGACTAAACACCGGGGAGCTGTTTTTT. Its protein is CASSSIGSGLNTGELFF. This rearrangement joins TRBV28 to TRBJ2-2, with a possible D match to TRBD2 (6 bases). There are 17 residues in the CDR3. CDR1 and CDR2 from the germline V gene are MDHEN and SYDVKM. Trimming stripped 5 bases from V and 2 bases from J, with 18 bases between.

The chain has TRBV11-2 and TRBJ2-1; TRBD1 might be the D (5 bases). The germline V and J ends were trimmed by 7 bases and 0 bases, with 13 bases remaining between them. The CDR3 loop spans 15 amino acids. Germline V gives CDR1 SGHAT, CDR2 FQNNGV. The chain's CDR3 is CASTPDSSSYNEQFF. CDR3 bases: TGTGCCAGCACCCCCGACAGTAGCTCCTACAATGAGCAGTTCTTC.

This chain connects TRBV5-3 to TRBJ1-5; 7 bases match TRBD1. TRBV5-3 is annotated as an ORF whose role is uncertain. The CDR3 spans 15 residues. Germline trimming cut 4 bases from V and 0 bases from J; bases unmatched to any gene: 4. The CDR3 nucleotides are TGTGCCAGAAGCCGCGGACAGGATAGCAATCAGCCCCAGCATTTT. This codes for CARSRGQDSNQPQHF.

V and J are TRBV11-2 and TRBJ1-2; no clear D gene. Germline CDR1 and CDR2: SGHAT and FQNNGV. The CDR3 has 12 residues. Trimming left V 6 bases short and J 4 bases short, with 9 bases between. The CDR3 nucleotides are TGTGCCAGCAGTTCGGAGGGCTATGGCTACACCTTC. As protein: CASSSEGYGYTF.

The chain recombines TRBV6-5 with TRBJ1-5; D remains ambiguous. The V gene lost 5 bases and the J gene lost 5 bases, with 16 bases spanning the gap. The CDR3 has 15 residues. CDR1 is MNHEY and CDR2 is SVGAGI in the germline V gene. The CDR3 nucleotides read TGTGCCAGCAGTACCGACACCCGTTATGATCAGCCCCAGCATTTT. This sequence encodes CASSTDTRYDQPQHF.

V and J are TRBV5-1 and TRBJ2-3; 8 nucleotides align to TRBD2. V lost 0 bases and J lost 6; bases outside the gene matches: 9. CDR1 SGHRS and CDR2 YFSETQ come from the germline V gene. The CDR3 runs 16 residues. CDR3 DNA sequence: TGCGCCAGCAGCTTGGATGGTAGCGGGAATTCGGATACGCAGTATTTT. Protein: CASSLDGSGNSDTQYF.

This chain joins TRBV21-1 and TRBJ1-4; TRBD1, the D gene given by the table, was not confirmed from the DNA. TRBV21-1 is a documented pseudogene. This CDR3 has 13 residues. CDR3 nucleotide sequence: TGTGCCAGTGCCGGGACAGGGAATGAAAAACTGTTTTTT. It specifies CASAGTGNEKLFF.

The chain combines TRBV6-5 with TRBJ1-2; D might be TRBD1 (6 bases). The germline gives CDR1 MNHEY, CDR2 SVGAGI. V was shortened by 3 bases and J by 7 bases, with 12 bases between the two germline ends. CDR3 length equals 13 residues. The CDR3 coding sequence is TGTGCCAGCAGTTATGGGGGGGCGGGTGGCTACACCTTC. The encoded protein is CASSYGGAGGYTF.

The table lists this clone with a count of one. The chain has TRBV27 and TRBJ2-7; D is possibly TRBD2 (6 bases). Germline CDR1 reads MNHEY; CDR2 reads SMNVEV (reference sequence). This CDR3 region has 14 residues. V lost 5 bases, J lost 5 bases, and 16 bases lay in between. The CDR3 here is CASSAGTAIHEQYF. The CDR3 DNA follows: TGTGCCAGCAGTGCCGGGACTGCCATCCACGAGCAGTACTTC.

The chain links TRBV5-1 to TRBJ1-2, with a possible D match to TRBD1 (6 bases). V lost 3 bases and J 5 bases, leaving 17 bases between the germline ends. Germline assignment: CDR1 SGHRS and CDR2 YFSETQ. This CDR3 comprises 15 residues. CDR3 residues: CASSSRGGGSYGYTF. For the CDR3, the DNA is TGCGCCAGCAGCTCCCGGGGAGGGGGGTCGTATGGCTACACCTTC.

This chain joins TRBV6-5 and TRBJ2-7; possibly TRBD1 for D (6 bases). The V gene lost 2 bases and the J gene lost 2 bases, with 10 bases spanning the gap. CDR1 is MNHEY and CDR2 is SVGAGI in the germline V gene. The CDR3 has 14 residues. This CDR3 is CASSYRGSPYEQYF. CDR3 bases: TGTGCCAGCAGTTACAGGGGGTCCCCCTACGAGCAGTACTTC.